Sequencing of this TCR beta chain was carried out in a study of response to subunit inactivated influenza vaccine. Germline V gene sequence: CDR1 SGHKS, CDR2 YYEKEE (reference sequence). The CDR3 loop spans 17 amino acids. V was pared by 4 bases and J by 4 bases, with 13 bases of the junction left unmatched. TCRdb used MiXCR to reprocess the RT-PCR reads, holding one entry per CDR3 protein. Here the sample spans some 800,000 distinct CDR3 sequences, 21% being singletons. This clonotype was seen more than once but under ten times. The antigen is not known. Findings and limits, study-wide: Authors suggested few new T cells are recruited by each seasonal influenza vaccination.

The chain couples TRBV5-5 to TRBJ2-7; TRBD1 matches at 11 bases. Source: PBMCs from blood, taken 5 days after vaccination. The clonotype originates from a man in his fifties who received an inactivated influenza vaccine. DNA for the CDR3: TGTGCCAGCAGCGTAGCCTCACCCGGGACAGGGGGTTACGAGCAGTACTTC. It codes for CASSVASPGTGGYEQYF.